This entry concerns a single T cell receptor (beta chain). The germline V and J ends were trimmed by 0 bases and 4 bases, with 11 bases remaining between them. Germline V gene sequence: CDR1 SGHNT, CDR2 YYREEE (reference sequence). This CDR3 region has 15 residues. The entry originates in a study of blood T cell repertoires in COVID-19. Study overall: Material from acute and convalescent COVID-19 was sourced from the United States, Italy and Spain. Nucleic acid was either cDNA or gDNA, and it came from T cells, B-cell-depleted T cells, or PBMCs.

As processed by the authors: Amplifying reference gene primers gave estimates of nucleated cell counts. The method was immunoSEQ multiplex PCR; TCRdb's version includes in-frame clones alone and lacks a portion of them. D and trimming come from the DNA, and the V and J calls and clone size come from that table. Counted here are hundreds of thousands of clones, roughly 80% occurring once; the ten biggest clones make up 4.5% to 6%. The material sequenced was peripheral blood. The origin of this receptor is an elderly woman with active or convalescent COVID-19. The V gene is TRBV5-4, the J gene TRBJ1-5; tentatively, D is TRBD1 (6 bases). In DNA, the CDR3 is TGTGCCAGCAGCTTGGGTGGGGGCCGGAATCAGCCCCAGCATTTT. Protein sequence: CASSLGGGRNQPQHF.